This T cell receptor (beta chain) is from a study of blood T cells in healthy people across ages. Whole-study results and caveats: Comparison with aged donors showed that long-lived donors had more naive CD4+ cells and higher diversity. The study regarded diversity estimates from one million T cells as underestimates.

For every donor, a draw yielded about 9.7 milliliters of peripheral blood. A sample-barcoded 5' primer and a J-beta primer mix were used in a second PCR of roughly 6 to 11 cycles. Each cDNA molecule, via a template-switch adaptor with 12 random nucleotides, was tagged. TCRdb itself ran the 5' RACE reads through MiXCR, one entry per CDR3 protein. The sample gives about 1.8 million distinct CDR3 sequences, roughly 49% of which show up once; 2.1% is in the top ten. Remarks on this clonotype: Its target is unknown.

Germline V gene lookup returns CDR1 ENHRY and CDR2 SYGVKD. V was pared by 2 bases and J by 1 base, with 6 bases between. The CDR3 runs 13 residues. Sequenced: blood. This TCR came from a woman in her 40s in good health. The chain couples TRBV10-3 to TRBJ2-7; no reliable D call. This CDR3 is CAISEDKSYEQYV. The CDR3 DNA sequence: TGTGCCATCAGTGAGGACAAGTCCTACGAGCAGTACGTC.